The sample holds a few counts of the clone carrying this T cell receptor (beta chain). This same CDR3 is encoded by further DNA sequences in the sample. The data stem from a study of shared clonotypes between healthy human individuals. The protocol was immunoSEQ multiplex PCR, while the TCRdb copy is restricted to in-frame clones and leaves out a portion. The profile shows around 2.5 million clones, approximately 93% of them singletons. What was sequenced was naive CD4+ T cells from PBMCs. Subset described: CD45RA+ positively selected. The sequence was collected from a man aged 18 to 30 in good health. Some clones in this sample may be carry-over from other donors' samples.

The CDR3 DNA follows: TGTGCCAGCAGTTACTCGATTAATCAGCCCCAGCATTTT. Translating gives CASSYSINQPQHF. The V gene is TRBV6-5, the J gene TRBJ1-5; D not resolved. Trimming stripped 0 bases from V and 4 bases from J, with 4 bases between. The CDR3 spans 13 residues. Germline V gene lookup returns CDR1 MNHEY and CDR2 SVGAGI.